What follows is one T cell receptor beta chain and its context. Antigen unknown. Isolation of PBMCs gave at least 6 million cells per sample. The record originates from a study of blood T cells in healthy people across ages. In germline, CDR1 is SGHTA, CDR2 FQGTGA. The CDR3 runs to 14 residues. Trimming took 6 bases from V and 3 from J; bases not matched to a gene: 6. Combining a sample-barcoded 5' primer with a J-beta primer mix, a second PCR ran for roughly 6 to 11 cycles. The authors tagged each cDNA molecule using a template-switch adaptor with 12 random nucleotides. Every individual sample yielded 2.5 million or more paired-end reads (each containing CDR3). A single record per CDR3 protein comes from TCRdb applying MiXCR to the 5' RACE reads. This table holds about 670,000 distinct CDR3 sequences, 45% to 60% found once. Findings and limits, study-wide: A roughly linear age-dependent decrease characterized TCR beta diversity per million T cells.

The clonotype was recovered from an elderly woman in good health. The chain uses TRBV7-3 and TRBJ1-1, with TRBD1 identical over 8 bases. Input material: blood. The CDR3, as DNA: TGTGCCAGCAGTTCCAGGGGGCCCGACACTGAAGCTTTCTTT. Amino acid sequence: CASSSRGPDTEAFF.